The 25 T cell receptor beta chains given below trace back to one sample, sequenced in a study of beta chain features in type 1 diabetes. The authors reverse transcribed all of the isolated RNA, so sequencing captured expressed TCRB transcripts. Assay: immunoSEQ multiplex PCR; the TCRdb copy retains only in-frame clones and omits some. The sample carries hundreds of thousands of clones, over 10% recorded once. The sample comprised naive CD4+ T cells from blood. These receptors all come from a woman younger than 35 in good health.

This clone has a handful of counts. The rearrangement links TRBV19 to TRBJ2-2, with 7 nucleotides matching TRBD2. This CDR3 region has 14 residues. CDR1 and CDR2 (germline): LNHDA, SQIVND (reference sequence). J lost 6 bases, V lost 4 bases, and 5 bases had no gene match. Here the CDR3 DNA reads TGTGCCAGTAGTACCGGACTAGTGGCCGGGGAGCTGTTTTTT. Encoded protein: CASSTGLVAGELFF.

J is TRBJ2-1 and V is TRBV4-3; no clear D gene. V lost 1 base and J 6 bases, leaving 13 bases between the germline ends. The V gene's germline CDR1 is LGHNA and CDR2 YSLEER. CDR3 length equals 15 residues. The CDR3 DNA is TGCGCCAGCAGCCAAGCCGGGTGGGCTGGCAATGAGCAGTTCTTC. It specifies CASSQAGWAGNEQFF.

This clone was found a few times. V usage is TRBV6-5 and J usage is TRBJ1-2, with a possible D match to TRBD1 (5 bases). CDR3 size: 14 residues. The V end lost 2 bases, the J end lost 4 bases, and 11 bases lay between the germline ends. CDR1 MNHEY and CDR2 SVGAGI come from the germline V gene. The CDR3 region has the DNA TGTGCCAGCAGTTACCGCAGGGACTCCTATGGCTACACCTTC. Its protein product is CASSYRRDSYGYTF.

This clone was seen a handful of times. Written as DNA, the CDR3 is TGCGCCAGCAGTTACACAGGGGACAGACCCCCCCTATCTGGGGCCAACGTCCTGACTTTC. It translates to CASSYTGDRPPLSGANVLTF. The chain employs TRBV23-1 and TRBJ2-6; 7 bases map to TRBD1. TRBV23-1 is classed as an ORF, of uncertain function. The CDR3 covers 20 residues. J was trimmed by 1 base and V by 5 bases; bases with no gene match: 17.

The chain carries TRBV21-1 and TRBJ2-3; the table's D call, TRBD2, was not checked against the DNA. TRBV21-1 is classified as a pseudogene. The CDR3 is 14 amino acids. In DNA, the CDR3 is TGTGCCAGCAGCACCGGCGGGGATTCCCGGGCGCAGTATTTT. Translation gives CASSTGGDSRAQYF.

The gene calls are TRBV6-5 and TRBJ1-1; unclear D gene. The CDR3 spans 14 residues. V lost 7 bases, J lost 5 bases, and 17 bases lay in between. CDR1 MNHEY and CDR2 SVGAGI come from the germline V gene. The CDR3 coding sequence is TGTGCCAGCAACGCTTTGGGTCTGGGAACTGAAGCTTTCTTT. This sequence encodes CASNALGLGTEAFF.

The chain joins TRBV7-7 to TRBJ2-1, with D unclear. Germline V gene data show CDR1 as SSHAT and CDR2 as FNYEAQ (reference sequence). V lost 1 base and J 0 bases, leaving 7 bases between the germline ends. CDR3 length: 15 amino acids. The DNA of the CDR3 is TGTGCCAGCAGCTTAGGCATTGGCTCCTACAATGAGCAGTTCTTC. Protein product: CASSLGIGSYNEQFF. Filled out from reference TRBV7-7 and TRBJ2-1, the complete variable domain reads GAGVSQSPRYKVTKRGQDVTLRCDPISSHATLYWYQQALGQGPEFLTYFNYEAQPDKSGLPSDRFSAERPEGSISTLTIQRTEQRDSAMYRCASSLGIGSYNEQFFGPGTRLTVL.

This clone was picked up a small number of times. The genes are TRBV28 and TRBJ2-6; D gene unclear. The CDR3 has 16 amino acids. V lost 5 bases to trimming and J lost 0 bases, with 11 bases between them. CDR1 is MDHEN, CDR2 SYDVKM, per germline. CDR3 loop: CASSQLKLSGANVLTF. The CDR3 region has the DNA TGTGCCAGCAGTCAACTAAAGCTCTCTGGGGCCAACGTCCTGACTTTC.

This clone has just a few counts. The rearrangement links TRBV29-1 to TRBJ2-5; D possibly corresponds to TRBD1 (5 bases). There are 16 residues in the CDR3. Germline V CDR1 and CDR2: SQVTM, ANQGSEA. V lost 4 bases and J 4 bases, leaving 22 bases between the germline ends. CDR3 region: CSVGRQPAAQGETQYF. The CDR3, as DNA: TGCAGCGTTGGCCGGCAACCTGCGGCTCAGGGAGAGACCCAGTACTTC.

This clone was detected a few times. V and J are TRBV7-9 and TRBJ2-1, with a weak D call TRBD2 (5 bases). The length of the CDR3 is 15 residues. The germline CDR1 and CDR2 sequences are SEHNR and FQNEAQ (reference sequence). V was trimmed by 8 bases and J by 5 bases, leaving 19 bases between them. Here the CDR3 reads CASPPRAQGDNEQFF. CDR3 coding DNA: TGTGCCAGCCCGCCGAGGGCCCAAGGCGACAATGAGCAGTTCTTC.

V and J are TRBV15 and TRBJ1-6; TRBD1 agrees at 8 bases. The germline V gene encodes CDR1 LNHNV and CDR2 YYDKDF (reference sequence). V gave up 5 bases and J gave up 7 bases; unmatched junction bases: 7. The CDR3 is 15 amino acids. Here the CDR3 reads CATSARTGWNSPLHF. The CDR3 nucleotides are TGTGCCACCAGCGCCCGGACAGGGTGGAATTCACCCCTCCACTTT.

The chain combines TRBV7-2 with TRBJ2-1; 10 bases map to TRBD2. The germline V gene encodes CDR1 SGHTA and CDR2 FQGNSA. The CDR3 totals 17 residues. J gave up 2 bases and V 2 bases, and 6 bases lay outside the gene matches. The CDR3 region is CASSLLAGVRTYNEQFF. CDR3 DNA: TGTGCCAGCAGCTTACTAGCGGGAGTGAGGACCTACAATGAGCAGTTCTTC.

This clone was detected only a few times. Other DNA sequences in this sample translate to the same CDR3. The chain couples TRBV15 to TRBJ1-4; D gene uncertain. Trimming removed 0 bases from V and 0 bases from J, with 8 bases in between. This CDR3 has 16 amino acids. CDR1 LNHNV and CDR2 YYDKDF come from the germline V gene (reference sequence). The CDR3 reads CATSRDPGATNEKLFF. CDR3 sequence (DNA): TGTGCCACCAGCAGAGATCCGGGTGCAACTAATGAAAAACTGTTTTTT.

CDR3 sequence (DNA): TGTGCCAGCAGCTTACGTAGGGTTGGGGCTTTGAACACTGAAGCTTTCTTT. Translated: CASSLRRVGALNTEAFF. The chain uses TRBV7-2 and TRBJ1-1; tentative D call: TRBD1 (5 bases). This CDR3 contains 17 residues. In germline, CDR1 is SGHTA, CDR2 FQGNSA. V was shortened by 2 bases and J by 0 bases, with 16 bases between the two germline ends.

The J gene is TRBJ2-5, the V gene TRBV7-2; possible D gene TRBD1, 5 bases. Deletions cut 0 bases from V and 7 bases from J, with 12 bases between. The CDR3 is made up of 14 amino acids. Germline-derived CDR1 and CDR2 are SGHTA and FQGNSA. The CDR3 DNA follows: TGTGCCAGCAGCTTAGCGGGGCAGGGTGGGACCCAGTACTTC. This gives the protein CASSLAGQGGTQYF.

This clone occurred a few times. The chain combines TRBV29-1 with TRBJ2-7, with TRBD2 identical over 11 bases. V gave up 8 bases and J gave up 12 bases; unmatched junction bases: 9. This CDR3 region has 11 residues. Germline V gene lookup returns CDR1 SQVTM and CDR2 ANQGSEA. CDR3 nucleotides: TGCAGCCCCCGAAGGGGGACTAGCGGGTACTTC. This encodes CSPRRGTSGYF.

This chain joins TRBV7-8 and TRBJ2-2; no definite D call. V was cut by 2 bases and J by 7 bases, with 8 bases left in between. This CDR3 is built from 13 residues. The germline V gene has CDR1 SGHVS and CDR2 FQNEAQ. CDR3 coding DNA: TGTGCCAGCAGCTTACGCAGCGACGGGGAGCTGTTTTTT. Protein product: CASSLRSDGELFF.

A few counts support this clone. V gene TRBV10-3 combines with J gene TRBJ2-3; possibly TRBD1 for D (5 bases). With 6 bases removed from V and 6 bases from J, the gap between germline ends came to 16 bases. The germline V gene encodes CDR1 ENHRY and CDR2 SYGVKD. The CDR3 runs to 14 residues. The CDR3 DNA sequence: TGTGCCATCAGCTTGGGGCCTGAATCGGATACGCAGTATTTT. Protein: CAISLGPESDTQYF.

In this sample, this clone turned up a few times. This rearrangement joins TRBV5-1 to TRBJ2-5; possibly TRBD2 for D (6 bases). Trimming removed 1 base at V and 2 bases at J, with 12 bases between. The CDR3 is 15 residues long. Germline CDR1 and CDR2: SGHRS and YFSETQ. The DNA of the CDR3 is TGCGCCAGCAGCTTGTTAGGCGGGAAGCAAGAGACCCAGTACTTC. Translation: CASSLLGGKQETQYF.

This chain connects TRBV14 to TRBJ1-6, with D possibly being TRBD1 (5 bases). Germline CDR1 is SGHDN and CDR2 is FVKESK. The CDR3 is made up of 14 amino acids. V was shortened by 2 bases and J by 8 bases, with 10 bases between the two germline ends. The CDR3 region is CASSQRRGYSPLHF. The CDR3 DNA follows: TGTGCCAGCAGCCAAAGGAGGGGATATTCACCCCTCCACTTT.

The genes are TRBV7-2 and TRBJ2-1, with 8 bases lining up with TRBD2. Looked up from germline, CDR1 is SGHTA and CDR2 is FQGNSA. The CDR3 covers 11 residues. CDR3 residues: CVAGSYNEQFF. CDR3 coding DNA: TGTGTAGCGGGAAGCTACAATGAGCAGTTCTTC.

The table lists this clone with a few counts. V gene TRBV27 combines with J gene TRBJ2-1, with D possibly TRBD2 on 5 matching bases. V lost 7 bases, J lost 5 bases, and 9 bases lay in between. CDR3 size: 12 residues. From germline, CDR1 is MNHEY and CDR2 SMNVEV (reference sequence). The CDR3 bases are TGTGCCAGCATTGGACTCCACAATGAGCAGTTCTTC. Its protein product is CASIGLHNEQFF.

The genes are TRBV9 and TRBJ1-3; no definite D call. Germline V gene lookup returns CDR1 SGDLS and CDR2 YYNGEE. This CDR3 contains 15 residues. V was shortened by 0 bases and J by 0 bases, with 7 bases between the two germline ends. CDR3 DNA: TGTGCCAGCAGCGTAGATATGTACTCTGGAAACACCATATATTTT. It yields the protein CASSVDMYSGNTIYF.

This clone has a handful of counts. This sequence joins TRBV18 and TRBJ2-4; D gene ambiguous. Trimming took off 1 base at V and 0 bases at J, with 13 bases between the two ends. Germline V lookup: CDR1 KGHSH, CDR2 LQKENI. CDR3 length: 17 residues. The CDR3 DNA sequence: TGTGCCAGCTCACCACGTGTCAGCGACCTAGCCAAAAACATTCAGTACTTC. Protein sequence: CASSPRVSDLAKNIQYF.

Concerning this clone: This clone may be a read error of a much larger clone one base away. The J gene is TRBJ2-7, the V gene TRBV11-3; no clear D. V was pared by 0 bases and J by 3 bases, with 3 bases between. The CDR3 contains 12 residues. The germline V gene encodes CDR1 SGHNT and CDR2 YENEEA. In DNA, the CDR3 is TGTGCCAGCAGCTTAGACGGCTACGAGCAGTACTTC. It translates to CASSLDGYEQYF.